This entry is about one T cell receptor (beta chain). The sample belongs to a study of shared clonotypes between healthy human individuals. Naive CD8 isolation took CD45RO-negative cells positively selected for CCR7 and excluded terminally differentiated effector memory CD45RA+ cells. Sequenced by immunoSEQ multiplex PCR; TCRdb stores in-frame clones only, minus some. This table has around 2,000,000 clones, just over 90% appearing once. The junction had 0 bases not matched to a gene; V was cut back by 2 bases and J by 6 bases. The CDR3 contains 13 residues. Germline V lookup: CDR1 SQVTM, CDR2 ANQGSEA.

The receptor comes from a man aged 18 to 29 in good health. Some clones in this sample may be carry-over from other donors' samples. The rearrangement joins TRBV29-1 to TRBJ2-1, with 11 bases aligning to TRBD2. Source material: naive CD8+ T cells from PBMCs. The CDR3 reads CSVETSGGNEQFF. DNA of the CDR3: TGCAGCGTTGAAACTAGCGGGGGCAATGAGCAGTTCTTC.